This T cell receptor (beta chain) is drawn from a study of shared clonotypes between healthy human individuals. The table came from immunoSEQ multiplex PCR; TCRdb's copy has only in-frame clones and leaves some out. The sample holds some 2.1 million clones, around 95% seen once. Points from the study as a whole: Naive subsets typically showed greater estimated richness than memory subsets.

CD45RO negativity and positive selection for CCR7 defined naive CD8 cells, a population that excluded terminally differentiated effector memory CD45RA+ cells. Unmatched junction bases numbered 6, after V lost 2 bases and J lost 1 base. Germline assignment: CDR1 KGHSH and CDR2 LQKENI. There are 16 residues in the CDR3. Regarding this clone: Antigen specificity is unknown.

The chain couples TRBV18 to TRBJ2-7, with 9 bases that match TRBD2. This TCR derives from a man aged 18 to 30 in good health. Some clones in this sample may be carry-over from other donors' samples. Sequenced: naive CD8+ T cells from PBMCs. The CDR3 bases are TGTGCCAGCTCACCAGCGGGAGGGCCTAATTCCTACGAGCAGTACTTC. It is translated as CASSPAGGPNSYEQYF.